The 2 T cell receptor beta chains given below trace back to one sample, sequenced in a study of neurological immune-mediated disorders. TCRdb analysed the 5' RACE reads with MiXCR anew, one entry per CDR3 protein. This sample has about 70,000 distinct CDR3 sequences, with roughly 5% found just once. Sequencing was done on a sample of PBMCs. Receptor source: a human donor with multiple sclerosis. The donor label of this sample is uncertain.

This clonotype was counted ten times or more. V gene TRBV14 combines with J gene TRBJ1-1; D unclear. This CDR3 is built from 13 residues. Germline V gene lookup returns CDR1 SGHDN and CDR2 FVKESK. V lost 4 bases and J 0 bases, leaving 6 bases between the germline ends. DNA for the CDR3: TGTGCCAGCAGCCCATACTTGAACACTGAAGCTTTCTTT. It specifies CASSPYLNTEAFF.

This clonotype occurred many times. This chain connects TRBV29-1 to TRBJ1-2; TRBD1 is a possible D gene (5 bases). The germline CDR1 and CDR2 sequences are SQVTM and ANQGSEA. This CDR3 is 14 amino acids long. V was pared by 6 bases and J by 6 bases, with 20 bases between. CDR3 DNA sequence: TGCAGCGTGGCCCGGGGGGGAGGGGAAGATGGCTACACCTTC. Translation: CSVARGGGEDGYTF.